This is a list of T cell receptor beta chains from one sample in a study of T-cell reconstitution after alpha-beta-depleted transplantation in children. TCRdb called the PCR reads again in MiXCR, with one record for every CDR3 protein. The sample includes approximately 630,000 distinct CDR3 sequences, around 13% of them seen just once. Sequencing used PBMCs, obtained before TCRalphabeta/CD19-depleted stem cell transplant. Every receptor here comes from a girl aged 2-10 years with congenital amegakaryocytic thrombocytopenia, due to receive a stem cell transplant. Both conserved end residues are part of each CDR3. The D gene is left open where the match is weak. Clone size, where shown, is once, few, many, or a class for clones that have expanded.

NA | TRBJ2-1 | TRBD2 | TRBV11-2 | TGTGCCAGCAGCCGGACGGGGGGGTCCTACAATGAGCAGTTCTTC | CASSRTGGSYNEQFF
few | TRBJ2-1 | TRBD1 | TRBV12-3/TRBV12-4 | TGTGCCAGCAGTTCACGGACAGGTTTGGGGAATGAGCAGTTCTTC | CASSSRTGLGNEQFF
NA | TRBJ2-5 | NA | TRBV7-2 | TGTGCCAGCAGCTTATTGGCGACTCGTCAAGAGACCCAGTACTTC | CASSLLATRQETQYF
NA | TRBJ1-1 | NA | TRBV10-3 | TGTGCCATCAGTGAGACCGAGTACACTGAAGCTTTCTTT | CAISETEYTEAFF
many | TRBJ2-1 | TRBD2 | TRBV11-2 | TGTGCCAGCACCAAGTTCGGACTAGCGGGAGAGTACAATGAGCAGTTCTTC | CASTKFGLAGEYNEQFF
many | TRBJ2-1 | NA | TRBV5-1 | TGCGCCAGCAGCTTAACCCTTAACAATGAGCAGTTCTTC | CASSLTLNNEQFF
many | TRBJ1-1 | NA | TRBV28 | TGTGCCAGCAGCTCCTGGGGTTGGGGCTCTGAAGCTTTCTTT | CASSSWGWGSEAFF
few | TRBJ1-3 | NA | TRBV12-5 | TGTGCTAGTGGTTTGGGGGACTCTGGAAACACCATATATTTT | CASGLGDSGNTIYF
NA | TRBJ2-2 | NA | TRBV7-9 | TGTGCCAGCAACTTCAGGGATGCCGGGGAGCTGTTTTTT | CASNFRDAGELFF
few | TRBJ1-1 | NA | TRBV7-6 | TGTGCCAGCAGCCCAGGCCAGATTTCTGAAGCTTTCTTT | CASSPGQISEAFF
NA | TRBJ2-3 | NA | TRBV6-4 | TGTACCAGCAGTTCCCTCACCCTGACAGTGGACCCGACAGATACGCAGTATTTT | CTSSSLTLTVDPTDTQYF
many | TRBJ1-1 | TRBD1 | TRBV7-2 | TGTGCCAGCAGCCATACCGGGACAGGGGTCGTAGGCCGGCTGCCTGAAGCTTTCTTT | CASSHTGTGVVGRLPEAFF
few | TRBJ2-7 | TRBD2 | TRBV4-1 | TGCGCCAGCAGCCAATCTCGTCCGGTAGCGGGAGAACTCTACGAGCAGTACTTC | CASSQSRPVAGELYEQYF
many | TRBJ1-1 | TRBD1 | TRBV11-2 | TGTGCCAGCACCTTGACAGGGTTAGGCACTGAAGCTTTCTTT | CASTLTGLGTEAFF
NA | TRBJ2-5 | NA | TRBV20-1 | TGCAGTGCTAGTTGGATTGTGGGGGGAAACCGTGGGTACCAAGAGACCCAGTACTTC | CSASWIVGGNRGYQETQYF
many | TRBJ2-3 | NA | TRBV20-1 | TGCAGTGCTAGAGATCTCCAGGGGGGGGCAGTGACAGATACGCAGTATTTT | CSARDLQGGAVTDTQYF
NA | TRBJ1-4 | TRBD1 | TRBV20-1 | TGCAGTGCTAGTGACAGGGGCGGGCCAACTAATGAAAAACTGTTTTTT | CSASDRGGPTNEKLFF